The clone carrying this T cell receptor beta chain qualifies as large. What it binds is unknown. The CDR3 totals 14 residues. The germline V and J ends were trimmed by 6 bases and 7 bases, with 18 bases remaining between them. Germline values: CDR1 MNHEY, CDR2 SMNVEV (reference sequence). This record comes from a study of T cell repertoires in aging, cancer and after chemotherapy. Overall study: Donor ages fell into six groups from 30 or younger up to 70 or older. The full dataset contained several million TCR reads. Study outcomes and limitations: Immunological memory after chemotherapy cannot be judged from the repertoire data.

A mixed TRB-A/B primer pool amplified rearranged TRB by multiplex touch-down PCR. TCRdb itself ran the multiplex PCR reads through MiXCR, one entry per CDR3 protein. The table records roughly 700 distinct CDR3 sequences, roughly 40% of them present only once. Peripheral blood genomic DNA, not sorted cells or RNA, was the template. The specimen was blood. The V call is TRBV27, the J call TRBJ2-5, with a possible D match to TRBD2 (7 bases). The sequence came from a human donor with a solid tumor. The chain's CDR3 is CASRGSGGGGTQYF. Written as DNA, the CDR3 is TGTGCCAGCAGAGGGTCGGGGGGCGGGGGGACCCAGTACTTC.